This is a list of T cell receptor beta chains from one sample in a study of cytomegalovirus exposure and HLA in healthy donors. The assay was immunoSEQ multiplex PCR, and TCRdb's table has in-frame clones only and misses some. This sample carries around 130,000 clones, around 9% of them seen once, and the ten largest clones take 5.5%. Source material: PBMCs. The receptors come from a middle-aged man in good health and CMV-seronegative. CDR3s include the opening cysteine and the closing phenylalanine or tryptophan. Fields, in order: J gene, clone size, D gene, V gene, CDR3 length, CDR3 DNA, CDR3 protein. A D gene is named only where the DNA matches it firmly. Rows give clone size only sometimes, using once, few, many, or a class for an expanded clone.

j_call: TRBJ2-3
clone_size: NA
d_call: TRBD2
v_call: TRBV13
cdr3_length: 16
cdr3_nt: TGTGCCAGCTCTACCCGGACTAGCGGAGGGACAGATACGCAGTATTTT
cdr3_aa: CASSTRTSGGTDTQYF

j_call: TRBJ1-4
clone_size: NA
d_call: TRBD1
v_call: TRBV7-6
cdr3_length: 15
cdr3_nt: TGTGCCAGCAGCTTAGTAAAGGGGGCTGCTGAAAAACTGTTTTTT
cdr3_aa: CASSLVKGAAEKLFF

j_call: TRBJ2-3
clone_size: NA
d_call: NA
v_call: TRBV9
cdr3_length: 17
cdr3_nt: TGTGCCAGCAGCGTAACTCAATATGGACTGGGGACAGATACGCAGTATTTT
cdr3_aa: CASSVTQYGLGTDTQYF

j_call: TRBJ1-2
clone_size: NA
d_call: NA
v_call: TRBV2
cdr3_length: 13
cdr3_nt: TGTGCCAGCAGTGCCCCGGACTTGTATGGCTACACCTTC
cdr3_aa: CASSAPDLYGYTF

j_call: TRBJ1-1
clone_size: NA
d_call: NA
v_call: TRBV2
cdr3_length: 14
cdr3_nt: TGTGCCAGCAGTGAATGGGCAACAGGCACTGAAGCTTTCTTT
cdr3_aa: CASSEWATGTEAFF

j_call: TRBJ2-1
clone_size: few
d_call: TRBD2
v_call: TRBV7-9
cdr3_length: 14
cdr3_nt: TGTGCCAGCAGCTTTCGTTCGGGGGGGAATGAGCAGTTCTTC
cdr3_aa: CASSFRSGGNEQFF

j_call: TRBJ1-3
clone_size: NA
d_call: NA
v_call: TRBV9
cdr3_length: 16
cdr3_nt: TGTGCCAGCAGCGTAGCACAGGGCTCAGGAGGAAACACCATATATTTT
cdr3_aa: CASSVAQGSGGNTIYF

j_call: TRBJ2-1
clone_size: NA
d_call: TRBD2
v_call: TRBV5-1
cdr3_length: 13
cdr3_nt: TGCGCCAGCATGCTAGCGGGGAACAATGAGCAGTTCTTC
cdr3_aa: CASMLAGNNEQFF

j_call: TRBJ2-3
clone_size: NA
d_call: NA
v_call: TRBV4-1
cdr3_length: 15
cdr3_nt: TGCGCCAGCAGCCAAGATCGGAGCCTCCGCGGTACGCAGTATTTT
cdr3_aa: CASSQDRSLRGTQYF

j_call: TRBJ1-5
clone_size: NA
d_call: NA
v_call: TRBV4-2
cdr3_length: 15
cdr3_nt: TGTGCCAGCAGCCAAGACCAGGGTGGGAATCAGCCCCAGCATTTT
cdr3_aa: CASSQDQGGNQPQHF

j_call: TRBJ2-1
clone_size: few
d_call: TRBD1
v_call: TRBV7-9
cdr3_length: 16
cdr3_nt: TGTGCCAGCAGCGAATTGGACAGGGGGGATTGGGATGAGCAGTTCTTC
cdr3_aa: CASSELDRGDWDEQFF

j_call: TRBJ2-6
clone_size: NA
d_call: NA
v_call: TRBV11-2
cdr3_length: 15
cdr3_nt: TGTGCCAGCAGCTTAGAGGCCTCTGGGGCCAACGTCCTGACTTTC
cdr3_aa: CASSLEASGANVLTF

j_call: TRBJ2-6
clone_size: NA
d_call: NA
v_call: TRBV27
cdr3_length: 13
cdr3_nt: TGTGCCAGCAGGACAGCCGGGGCCAACGTCCTGACTTTC
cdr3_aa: CASRTAGANVLTF

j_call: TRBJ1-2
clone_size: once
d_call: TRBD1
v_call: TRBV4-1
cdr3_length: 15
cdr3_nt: TGCGCCAGCAGCCAAGATCAGGGGGGTCACTATGGCTACACCTTC
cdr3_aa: CASSQDQGGHYGYTF

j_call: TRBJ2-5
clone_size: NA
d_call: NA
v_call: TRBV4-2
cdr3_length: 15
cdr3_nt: TGTGCCAGCAGCCAAGAAGGGGCAGGGGAGGAGACCCAGTACTTC
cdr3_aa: CASSQEGAGEETQYF

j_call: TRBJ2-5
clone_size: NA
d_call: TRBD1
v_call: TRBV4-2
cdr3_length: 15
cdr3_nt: TGTGCCAGCAGCCGAGTGGGACAGGGGGCGAAGGAGCAGTACTTC
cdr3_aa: CASSRVGQGAKEQYF

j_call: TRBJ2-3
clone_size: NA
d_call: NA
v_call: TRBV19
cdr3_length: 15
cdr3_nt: TGTGCCAGTACCAAAAGGGGGGGCGGGGGCGGTACGCAGTATTTT
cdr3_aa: CASTKRGGGGGTQYF

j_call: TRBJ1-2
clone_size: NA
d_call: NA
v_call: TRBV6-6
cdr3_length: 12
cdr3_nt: TGTGCCAGCAGTCGGACAGACTATGGCTACACCTTC
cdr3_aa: CASSRTDYGYTF

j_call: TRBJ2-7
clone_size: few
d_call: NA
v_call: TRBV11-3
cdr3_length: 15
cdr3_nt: TGTGCCAGCAGCTCCACAGGGCCCCCGTGGTACGAGCAGTACTTC
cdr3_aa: CASSSTGPPWYEQYF

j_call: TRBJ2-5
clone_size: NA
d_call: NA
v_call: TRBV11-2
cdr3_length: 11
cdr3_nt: TGTGCCAGCAGCCTCCAAGAGACCCAGTACTTC
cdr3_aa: CASSLQETQYF

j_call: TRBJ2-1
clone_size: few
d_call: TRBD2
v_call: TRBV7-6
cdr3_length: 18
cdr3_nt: TGTGCCAGCAGCTCAATGACTAGCGGACATCAATCCTACAATGAGCAGTTCTTC
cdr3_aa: CASSSMTSGHQSYNEQFF

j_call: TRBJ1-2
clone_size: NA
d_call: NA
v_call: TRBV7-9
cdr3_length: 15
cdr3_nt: TGTGCCAGCAGCTCGCCGGAGCAGGGGATGGATGGCTACACCTTC
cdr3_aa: CASSSPEQGMDGYTF

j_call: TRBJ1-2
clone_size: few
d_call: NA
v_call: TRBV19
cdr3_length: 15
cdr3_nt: TGTGCCAGTAGTATCAGGGGCGCGACTAACTATGGCTACACCTTC
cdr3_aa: CASSIRGATNYGYTF

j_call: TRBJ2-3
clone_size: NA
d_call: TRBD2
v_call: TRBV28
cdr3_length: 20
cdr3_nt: TGTGCCAGCAGATCGACCGGACTAGCGGGGAGCTCTCCCCTTACAGATACGCAGTATTTT
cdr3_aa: CASRSTGLAGSSPLTDTQYF

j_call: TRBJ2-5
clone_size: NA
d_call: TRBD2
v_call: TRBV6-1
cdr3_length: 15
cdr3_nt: TGTGCCAGCAGTGTACGCGGGGGGGCAGTAGAGACCCAGTACTTC
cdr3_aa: CASSVRGGAVETQYF

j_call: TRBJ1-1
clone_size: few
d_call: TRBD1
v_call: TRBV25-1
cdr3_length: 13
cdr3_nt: TGTGCCAGCAGTGAATGGGACAGGGAAAAGGCTTTCTTT
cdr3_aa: CASSEWDREKAFF

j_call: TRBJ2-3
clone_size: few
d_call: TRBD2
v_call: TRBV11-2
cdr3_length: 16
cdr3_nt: TGTGCCAGCAGCGGGGGGACTAGCGGGGGGGCAGATACGCAGTATTTT
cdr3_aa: CASSGGTSGGADTQYF

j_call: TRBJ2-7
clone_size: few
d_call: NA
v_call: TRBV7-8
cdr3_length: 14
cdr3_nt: TGTGCCAGCAGACCTCAGGAGCTGAGGGACGAGCAGTACTTC
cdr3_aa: CASRPQELRDEQYF

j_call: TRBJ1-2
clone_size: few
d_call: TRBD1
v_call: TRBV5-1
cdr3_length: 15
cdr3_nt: TGCGCCAGCAGCCCAGGGACAGGAGGTAACTATGGCTACACCTTC
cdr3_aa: CASSPGTGGNYGYTF

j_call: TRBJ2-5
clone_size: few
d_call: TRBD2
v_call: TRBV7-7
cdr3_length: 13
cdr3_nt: TGTGCCAGCAGCCGACTAGCGTCAGAGACCCAGTACTTC
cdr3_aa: CASSRLASETQYF

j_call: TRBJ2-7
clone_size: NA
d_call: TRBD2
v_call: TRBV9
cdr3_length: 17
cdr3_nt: TGTGCCAGCAGCGTATCCCCCAGCGGGGGCTACTCCTACGAGCAGTACTTC
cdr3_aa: CASSVSPSGGYSYEQYF

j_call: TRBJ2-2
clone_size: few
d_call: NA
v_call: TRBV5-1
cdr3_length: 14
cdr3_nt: TGCGCCAGCAGCTGGGACACTAACACCGGGGAGCTGTTTTTT
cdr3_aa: CASSWDTNTGELFF

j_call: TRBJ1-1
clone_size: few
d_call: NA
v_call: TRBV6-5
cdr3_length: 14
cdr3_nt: TGTGCCAGCAGTTACCCGGGGGGAAGCACTGAAGCTTTCTTT
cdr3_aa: CASSYPGGSTEAFF

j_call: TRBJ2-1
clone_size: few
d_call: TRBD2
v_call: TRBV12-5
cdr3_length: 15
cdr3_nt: TGTGCTAGTGCTTCGACTAGCGGGGGGGCTGGTGAGCAGTTCTTC
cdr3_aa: CASASTSGGAGEQFF

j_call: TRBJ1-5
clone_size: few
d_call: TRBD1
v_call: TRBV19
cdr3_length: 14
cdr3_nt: TGTGCCAGTAGTATTGTCCAGGGGGTACAGCCCCAGCATTTT
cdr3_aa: CASSIVQGVQPQHF

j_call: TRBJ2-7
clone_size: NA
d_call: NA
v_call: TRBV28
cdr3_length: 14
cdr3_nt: TGTGCCTACCAAAGAGACAGGTATCCCGAAGAGCAGTACTTC
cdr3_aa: CAYQRDRYPEEQYF

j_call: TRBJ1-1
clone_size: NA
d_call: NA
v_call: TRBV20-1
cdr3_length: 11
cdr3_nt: TGCAGTGCTTTCAGGTACACTGAAGCTTTCTTT
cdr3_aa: CSAFRYTEAFF

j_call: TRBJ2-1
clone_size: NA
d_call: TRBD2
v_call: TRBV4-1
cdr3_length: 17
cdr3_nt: TGCGCCAGCAGCGGAATAGCGGGGGATAGCTCCTACAATGAGCAGTTCTTC
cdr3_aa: CASSGIAGDSSYNEQFF

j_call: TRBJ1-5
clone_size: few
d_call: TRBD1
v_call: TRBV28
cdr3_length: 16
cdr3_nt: TGTGCCAGCAGTTTATGGACAGGGGATTTAAGACAGCCCCAGCATTTT
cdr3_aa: CASSLWTGDLRQPQHF

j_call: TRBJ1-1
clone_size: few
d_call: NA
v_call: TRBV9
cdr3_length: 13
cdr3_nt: TGTGCCAGCAGCGGGACACCTTGGGATGAAGCTTTCTTT
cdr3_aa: CASSGTPWDEAFF

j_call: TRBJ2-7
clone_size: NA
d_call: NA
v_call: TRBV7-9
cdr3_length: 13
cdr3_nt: TGTGCCAGCAGCTCAGACGGAGCCTACGAGCAGTACTTC
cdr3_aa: CASSSDGAYEQYF

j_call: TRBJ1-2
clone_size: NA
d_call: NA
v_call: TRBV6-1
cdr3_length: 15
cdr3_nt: TGTGCCAGCACCGGACAGTTTCTTTCTAACTATGGCTACACCTTC
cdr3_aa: CASTGQFLSNYGYTF

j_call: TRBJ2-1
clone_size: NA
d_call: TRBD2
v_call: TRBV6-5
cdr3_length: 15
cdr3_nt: TGTGCCAGCAGTAAACTAGCGGGGGGGCTCGATGAGCAGTTCTTC
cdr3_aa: CASSKLAGGLDEQFF

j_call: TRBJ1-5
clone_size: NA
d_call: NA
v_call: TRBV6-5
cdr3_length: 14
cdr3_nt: TGTGCCAGCAGTTCCTTCGTAAGCAATCAGCCCCAGCATTTT
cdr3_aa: CASSSFVSNQPQHF

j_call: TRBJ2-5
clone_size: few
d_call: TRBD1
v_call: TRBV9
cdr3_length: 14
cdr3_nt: TGTGCCAGCAGCGCCGACAGGGGGCGGGAGACCCAGTACTTC
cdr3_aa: CASSADRGRETQYF

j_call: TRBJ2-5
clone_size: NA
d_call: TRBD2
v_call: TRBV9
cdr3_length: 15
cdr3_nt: TGTGCCAGCAGCGTATTGGGACTAGCGGAAGAGACCCAGTACTTC
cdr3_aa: CASSVLGLAEETQYF

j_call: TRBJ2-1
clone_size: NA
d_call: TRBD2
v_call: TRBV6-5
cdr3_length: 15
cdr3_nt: TGTGCCAGCAGTTCCGGACTAGCGGGGGTCACGGAGCAGTTCTTC
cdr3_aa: CASSSGLAGVTEQFF

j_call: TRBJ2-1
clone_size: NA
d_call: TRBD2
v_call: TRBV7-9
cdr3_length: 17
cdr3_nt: TGTGCCAGCAGCTTACCTCCAGCGGGACCTCAATACAATGAGCAGTTCTTC
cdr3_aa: CASSLPPAGPQYNEQFF

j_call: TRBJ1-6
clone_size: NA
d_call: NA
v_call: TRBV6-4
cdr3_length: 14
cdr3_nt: TGTGCCCCCAGGGAGGGTGGTTCAAATTCACCCCTCCACTTT
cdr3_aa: CAPREGGSNSPLHF

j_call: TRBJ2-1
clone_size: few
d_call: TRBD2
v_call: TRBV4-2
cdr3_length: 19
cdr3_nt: TGTGCCAGCAGCCAAGTTTCGGCTAGCGGGGCCACTAGATACAATGAGCAGTTCTTC
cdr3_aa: CASSQVSASGATRYNEQFF

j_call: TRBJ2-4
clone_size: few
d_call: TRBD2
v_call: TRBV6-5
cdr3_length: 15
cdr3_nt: TGTGCCAGCAGTGGGACTACAGTAGCCAAAAACATTCAGTACTTC
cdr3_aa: CASSGTTVAKNIQYF

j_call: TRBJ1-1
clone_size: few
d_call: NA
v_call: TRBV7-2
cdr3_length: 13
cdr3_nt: TGTGCCAGCAGCTTAACGGGGGGCTCTGAAGCTTTCTTT
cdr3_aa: CASSLTGGSEAFF

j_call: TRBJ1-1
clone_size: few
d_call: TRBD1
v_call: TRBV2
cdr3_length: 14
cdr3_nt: TGTGCCAGCAGTCCCTTTGACAGGGACACTGAAGCTTTCTTT
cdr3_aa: CASSPFDRDTEAFF

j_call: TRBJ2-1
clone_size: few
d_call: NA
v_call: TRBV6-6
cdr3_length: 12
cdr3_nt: TGTGCCAGCACCTGGACAGCCAATGAGCAGTTCTTC
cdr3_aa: CASTWTANEQFF

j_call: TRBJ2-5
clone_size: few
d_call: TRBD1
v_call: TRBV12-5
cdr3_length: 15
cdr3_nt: TGTGCTAGTGCCCTCGACAGGGCTGTTGGAGAGACCCAGTACTTC
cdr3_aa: CASALDRAVGETQYF

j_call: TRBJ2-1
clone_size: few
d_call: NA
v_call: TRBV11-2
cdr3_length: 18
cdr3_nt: TGTGCCAGCAGCTCCCTTATACTGACAGGAAACTCCTACAATGAGCAGTTCTTC
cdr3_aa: CASSSLILTGNSYNEQFF

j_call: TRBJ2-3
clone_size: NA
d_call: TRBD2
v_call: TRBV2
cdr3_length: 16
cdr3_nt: TGTGCCAGACAGAGCCTAGCGGACCACAAGGATGATACGCAGTATTTT
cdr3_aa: CARQSLADHKDDTQYF

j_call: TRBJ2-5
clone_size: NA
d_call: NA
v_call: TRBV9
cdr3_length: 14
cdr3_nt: TGTGCCAGCAGCGGGAGACAGAGTTCAGAGACCCAGTACTTC
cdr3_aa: CASSGRQSSETQYF